This note documents a single TCR beta chain sequence. The target antigen is unknown. These data are taken from a study of CD8 T cells in Susac syndrome. Overall study results and limits: Where Susac syndrome CD4+ T cell repertoires were concerned, no clonal expansion was evident.

The CDR3 loop spans 14 amino acids. Germline V gene data show CDR1 as SQVTM and CDR2 as ANQGSEA. Trimming at V came to 2 bases and at J to 4 bases, leaving 7 bases not matched to a gene. In blood CD8+ and CD4+ T cells, TCR beta underwent sequencing. When the RNA was reverse transcribed, random hexamers were used with an input of about 0.5 to 1 ug. By means of immunoSEQ multiplex PCR, TCR beta CDR3 spanning 54 Vbeta and 13 Jbeta underwent amplification. A single record per CDR3 protein comes from TCRdb applying MiXCR to the immunoSEQ multiplex PCR reads. The repertoire holds about 150,000 distinct CDR3 sequences, with 95% as singletons.

The receptor was isolated from a human donor with Susac syndrome. Sequenced: CD4+ T cells from PBMCs. The chain joins TRBV29-1 to TRBJ2-7; 8 bases agree with TRBD1. CDR3: CSVENPDRAYEQYF. The DNA for the CDR3 is TGCAGCGTTGAAAACCCGGACAGGGCGTACGAGCAGTACTTC.